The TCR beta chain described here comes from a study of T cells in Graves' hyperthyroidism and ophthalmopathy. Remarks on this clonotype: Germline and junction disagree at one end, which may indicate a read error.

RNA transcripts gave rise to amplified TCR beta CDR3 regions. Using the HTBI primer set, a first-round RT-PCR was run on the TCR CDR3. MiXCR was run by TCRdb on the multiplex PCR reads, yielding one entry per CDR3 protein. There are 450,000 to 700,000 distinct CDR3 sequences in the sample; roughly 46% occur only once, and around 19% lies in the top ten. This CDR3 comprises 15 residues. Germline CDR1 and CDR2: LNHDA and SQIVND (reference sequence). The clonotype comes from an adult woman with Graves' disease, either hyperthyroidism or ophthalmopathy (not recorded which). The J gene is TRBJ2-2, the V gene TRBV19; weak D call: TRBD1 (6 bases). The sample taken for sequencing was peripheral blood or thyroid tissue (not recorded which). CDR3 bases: TGTGCCAGTAGTATGCAGGGGACGAACACCAGGGAGCTGTTTTTT. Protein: CASSMQGTNTRELFF.